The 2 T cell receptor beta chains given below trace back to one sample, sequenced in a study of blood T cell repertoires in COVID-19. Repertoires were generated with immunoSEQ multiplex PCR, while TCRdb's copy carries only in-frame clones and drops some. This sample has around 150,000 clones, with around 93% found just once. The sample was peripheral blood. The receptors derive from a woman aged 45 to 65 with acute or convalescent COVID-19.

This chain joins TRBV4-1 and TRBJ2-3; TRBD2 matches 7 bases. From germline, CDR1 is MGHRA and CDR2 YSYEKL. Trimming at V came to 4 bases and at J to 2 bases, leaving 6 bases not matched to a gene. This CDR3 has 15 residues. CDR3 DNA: TGCGCCAGCAGCCCTCTCGGGACTAACACAGATACGCAGTATTTT. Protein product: CASSPLGTNTDTQYF.

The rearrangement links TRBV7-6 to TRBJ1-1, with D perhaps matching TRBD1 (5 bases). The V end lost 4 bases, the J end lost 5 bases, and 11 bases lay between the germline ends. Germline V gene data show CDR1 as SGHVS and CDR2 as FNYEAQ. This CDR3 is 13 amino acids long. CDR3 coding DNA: TGTGCCAGCAGCTCAGGGATCGGGACTGAAGCTTTCTTT. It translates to CASSSGIGTEAFF.